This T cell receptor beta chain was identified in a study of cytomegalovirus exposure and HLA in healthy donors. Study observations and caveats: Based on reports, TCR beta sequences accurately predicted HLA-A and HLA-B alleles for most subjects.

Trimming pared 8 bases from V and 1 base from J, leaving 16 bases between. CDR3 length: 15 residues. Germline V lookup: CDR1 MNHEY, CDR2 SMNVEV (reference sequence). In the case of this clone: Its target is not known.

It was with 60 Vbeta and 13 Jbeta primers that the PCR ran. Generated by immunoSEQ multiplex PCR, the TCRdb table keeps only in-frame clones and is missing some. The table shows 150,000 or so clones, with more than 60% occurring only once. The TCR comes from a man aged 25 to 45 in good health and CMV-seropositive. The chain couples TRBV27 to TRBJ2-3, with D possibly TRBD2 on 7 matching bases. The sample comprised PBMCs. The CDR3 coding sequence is TGTGCCAGCCCGAAGGGGGGGCAAGGCACAGATACGCAGTATTTT. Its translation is CASPKGGQGTDTQYF.